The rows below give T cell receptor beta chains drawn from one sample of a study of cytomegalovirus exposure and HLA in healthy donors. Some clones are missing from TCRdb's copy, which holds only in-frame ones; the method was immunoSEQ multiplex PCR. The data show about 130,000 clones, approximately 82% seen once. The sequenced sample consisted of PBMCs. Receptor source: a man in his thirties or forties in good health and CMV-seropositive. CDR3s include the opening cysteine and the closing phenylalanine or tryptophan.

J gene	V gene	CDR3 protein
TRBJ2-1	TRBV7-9	CASSPPGQGSYNEQFF
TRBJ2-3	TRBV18	CASSPRAAKTWEDTQYF
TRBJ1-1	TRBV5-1	CASSWTDNTEAFF
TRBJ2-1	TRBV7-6	CASSPLTGLINEQFF
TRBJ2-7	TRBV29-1	CSVEIWGREQYF
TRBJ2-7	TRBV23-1	CASSRLTRDKLGKGEQYF
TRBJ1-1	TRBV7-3	CASSRNPGGTEAFF
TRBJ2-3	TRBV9	CASSGSSSGRGTDTQYF
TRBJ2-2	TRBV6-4	CASSGQASTGELFF
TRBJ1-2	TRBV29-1	CSVEQGEPIWGYTF
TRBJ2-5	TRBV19	CASMGGKETQYF
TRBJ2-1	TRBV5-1	CASSPGSEAYNEQFF
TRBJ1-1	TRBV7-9	CASSLAGQGAENTEAFF
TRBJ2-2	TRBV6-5	CASSYTGTSNTGELFF
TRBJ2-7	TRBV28	CAIDRARSYEQYF
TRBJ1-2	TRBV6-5	CASSEPGQGYGYTF
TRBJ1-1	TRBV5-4	CASSFTVDTEAFF
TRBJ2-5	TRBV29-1	CSVGRHGETQYF
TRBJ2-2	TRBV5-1	CASSPYRGSTGELFF
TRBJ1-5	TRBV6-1	CASSEETGYGQPQHF
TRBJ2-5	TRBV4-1	CASSQATSGGRGQETQYF
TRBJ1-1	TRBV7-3	CASSPTPWAPPGNTEAFF
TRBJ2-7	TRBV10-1	CASSEGGAYEQYF
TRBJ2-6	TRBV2	CASSDQGVGANVLTF
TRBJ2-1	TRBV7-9	CASSPATGGLGDEQFF
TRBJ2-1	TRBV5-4	CASSLAGTGGANEQFF
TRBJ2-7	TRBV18	CASSPPSRANYEQYF
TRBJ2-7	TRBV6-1	CASTSEWEDEQYF
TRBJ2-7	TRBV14	CASSQVGTIHNEQYF
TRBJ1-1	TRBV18	CASSPWDRVGNEAFF
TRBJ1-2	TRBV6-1	CASERVNYGYTF
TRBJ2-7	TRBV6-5	CASSAADRGREEQYF
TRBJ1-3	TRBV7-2	CASSLTPNFYSGNTIYF
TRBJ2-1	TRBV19	CASSLAGTSGPNEQFF
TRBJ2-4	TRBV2	CASSAPIAKNIQYF
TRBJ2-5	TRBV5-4	CASSLPGLAGGASSDF
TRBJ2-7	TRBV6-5	CASSYSTSYEQYF
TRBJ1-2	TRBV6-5	CASSYEEKYGYTF
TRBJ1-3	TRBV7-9	CASSPDRPTSGNTIYF
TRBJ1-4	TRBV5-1	CASSFLVGGREKLFF
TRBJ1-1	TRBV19	CASSITQATQNPMNTEAFF
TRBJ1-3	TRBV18	CASSQVWTVRGNTIYF
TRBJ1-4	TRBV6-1	CASSARGHSIEKLFF
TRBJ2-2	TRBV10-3	CAVTGQSEPGELFF
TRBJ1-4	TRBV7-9	CASSRNRGTADEKLFF
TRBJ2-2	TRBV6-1	CASSGQLNTGELFF
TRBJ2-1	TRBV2	CASRLAGGHNEQFF
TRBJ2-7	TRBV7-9	CASSTNRDGSYEQYF
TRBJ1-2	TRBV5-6	CASSLVPFTGSYGYTF